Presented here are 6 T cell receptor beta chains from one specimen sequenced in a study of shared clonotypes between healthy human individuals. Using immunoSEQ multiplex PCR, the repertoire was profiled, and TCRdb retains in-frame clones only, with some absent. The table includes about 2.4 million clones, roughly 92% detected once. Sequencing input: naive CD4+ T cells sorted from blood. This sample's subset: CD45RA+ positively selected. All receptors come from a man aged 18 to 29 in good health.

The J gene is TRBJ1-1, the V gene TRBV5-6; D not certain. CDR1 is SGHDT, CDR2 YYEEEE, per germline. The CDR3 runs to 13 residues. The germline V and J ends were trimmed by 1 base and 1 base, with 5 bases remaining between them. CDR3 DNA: TGTGCCAGCAGCTTGTACGCGAACACTGAAGCTTTCTTT. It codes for CASSLYANTEAFF. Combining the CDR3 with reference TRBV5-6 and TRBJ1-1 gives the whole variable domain DAGVTQSPTHLIKTRGQQVTLRCSPKSGHDTVSWYQQALGQGPQFIFQYYEEEERQRGNFPDRFSGHQFPNYSSELNVNALLLGDSALYLCASSLYANTEAFFGQGTRLTVV.

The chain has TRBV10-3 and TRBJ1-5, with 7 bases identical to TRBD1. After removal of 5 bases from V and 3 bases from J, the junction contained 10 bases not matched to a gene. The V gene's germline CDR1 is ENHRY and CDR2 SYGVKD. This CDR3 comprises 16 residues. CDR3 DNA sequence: TGTGCCATCAGTCCCGGGACAGAATCGCACAATCAGCCCCAGCATTTT. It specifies CAISPGTESHNQPQHF.

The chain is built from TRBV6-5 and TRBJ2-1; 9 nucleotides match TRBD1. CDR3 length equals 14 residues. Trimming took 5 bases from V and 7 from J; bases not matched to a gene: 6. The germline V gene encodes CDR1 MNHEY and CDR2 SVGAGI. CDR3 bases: TGTGCCAGCAGTAGGACAGGGGACAGGAATGAGCAGTTCTTC. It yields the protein CASSRTGDRNEQFF.

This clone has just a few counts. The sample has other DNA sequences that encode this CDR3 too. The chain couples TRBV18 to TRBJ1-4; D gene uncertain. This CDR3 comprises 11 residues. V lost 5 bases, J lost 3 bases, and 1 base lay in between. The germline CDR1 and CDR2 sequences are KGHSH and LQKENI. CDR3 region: CASSSNEKLFF. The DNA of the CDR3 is TGTGCCAGCTCATCTAATGAAAAACTGTTTTTT.

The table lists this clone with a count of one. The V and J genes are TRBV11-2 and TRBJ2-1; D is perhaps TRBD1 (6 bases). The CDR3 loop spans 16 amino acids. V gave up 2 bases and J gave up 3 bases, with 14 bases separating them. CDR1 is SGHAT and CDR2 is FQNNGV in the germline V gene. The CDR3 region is CASSLIQGGGYNEQFF. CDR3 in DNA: TGTGCCAGCAGCTTAATACAGGGTGGAGGCTACAATGAGCAGTTCTTC.

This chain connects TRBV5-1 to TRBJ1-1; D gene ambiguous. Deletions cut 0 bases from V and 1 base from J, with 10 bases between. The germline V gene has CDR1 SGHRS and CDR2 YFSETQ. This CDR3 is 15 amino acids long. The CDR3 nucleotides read TGCGCCAGCAGCTTGGACAGCCCAGGGAACACTGAAGCTTTCTTT. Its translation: CASSLDSPGNTEAFF.